This is a list of T cell receptor beta chains from one sample in a study of blood T cell repertoires in COVID-19. Profiling relied on immunoSEQ multiplex PCR, and the TCRdb table lists in-frame clones only, not all of them. The repertoire consists of about 170,000 clones, with around nine tenths occurring once and the leading ten covering about 0.77%. The sequencing sample was made of PBMCs or T cells enriched from blood (not recorded which). The receptor set was obtained from a young woman who had recovered from COVID-19. Each CDR3 is given with its conserved first and last residue. The D gene is left open where the match is weak.

V gene	J gene	D gene	CDR3 DNA	CDR3 protein
TRBV5-1	TRBJ2-5	.	TGCGCCAGCAGCTTGGACAGTTTTGGAGAGACCCAGTACTTC	CASSLDSFGETQYF
TRBV6-2/TRBV6-3	TRBJ1-1	TRBD1	TGTGCCAGCAGTCGACAGGGAAAGAACACTGAAGCTTTCTTT	CASSRQGKNTEAFF
TRBV28	TRBJ2-7	.	TGTGCCAGCAGTTTAGGACAATTCGGCGAGCAGTACTTC	CASSLGQFGEQYF
TRBV29-1	TRBJ2-1	.	TGCAGCGTCGGGGGTGGGACCTCCTACAATGAGCAGTTCTTC	CSVGGGTSYNEQFF
TRBV4-1	TRBJ1-3	.	TGCGCCAGCAGCCAAGATCTATATTTGGGCAGGGGCCTGCCCGGTTGGAGAAACACCATATATTTT	CASSQDLYLGRGLPGWRNTIYF
TRBV19	TRBJ2-3	.	TGTGCCAGTAGTATCGGGTGGGGCACAGATACGCAGTATTTT	CASSIGWGTDTQYF
TRBV28	TRBJ1-5	.	TGTGCCAGCAGTTTGGAGGGGTCGGAGCCCCAGCATTTT	CASSLEGSEPQHF
TRBV12-3/TRBV12-4	TRBJ1-5	TRBD1	TGTGCCAGCAGTTTTACAGGGGTTCAGCCCCAGCATTTT	CASSFTGVQPQHF
TRBV28	TRBJ1-3	TRBD1	TGTGCCAGCGGAACCCGAGACAGGGCCGGTGGAAACACCATATATTTT	CASGTRDRAGGNTIYF
TRBV6-5	TRBJ2-7	TRBD1	TGTGCCAGCAGTTACGAAGCGGGACAGGGGTACGAGCAGTACTTC	CASSYEAGQGYEQYF
TRBV5-4	TRBJ2-3	TRBD2	TGTGCCAGCACCGAGACTAGCGATACAGATACGCAGTATTTT	CASTETSDTDTQYF
TRBV19	TRBJ1-1	TRBD1	TGTGCCGTACAGGGGGCTGGGACTGAAGCTTTCTTT	CAVQGAGTEAFF
TRBV21-1	TRBJ2-1	.	TGTGCCAGCGAGACAGGGAAGTCCCCCAGCTCCTACAATGAGCAGTTCTTC	CASETGKSPSSYNEQFF
TRBV28	TRBJ1-1	TRBD1	TGTGCCACCGGGACAGGGGGCATCACTGAAGCTTTCTTT	CATGTGGITEAFF
TRBV7-3	TRBJ1-2	.	TGTGCCAGCAGCTTAGACGGGAGAAGGGGCTACACCTTC	CASSLDGRRGYTF
TRBV4-1	TRBJ1-2	.	TGCGCCAGCAGCCAACCCAGGGAAGGTTGGTATGGCTACACCTTC	CASSQPREGWYGYTF
TRBV11-2	TRBJ2-3	.	TGTGCCAGCCGAGGACAGCCCTTCACAGATACGCAGTATTTT	CASRGQPFTDTQYF
TRBV6-5	TRBJ1-5	TRBD1	TGTGCCAGCAGTTTCGGACAGGGGGCTGGTCAGCCCCAGCATTTT	CASSFGQGAGQPQHF
TRBV9	TRBJ1-2	TRBD1	TGTGCCAGCAGACAGGGGGGGCATGGCTACACCTTC	CASRQGGHGYTF
TRBV5-8	TRBJ1-6	TRBD1	TGTGCCAGCAGCTCGCTAGAGACAGGGTCTTCACCCCTCCACTTT	CASSSLETGSSPLHF
TRBV11-2	TRBJ2-3	.	TGTGCCAGCAGCCATGCGCCCCAACCAGGGGGCACAGATACGCAGTATTTT	CASSHAPQPGGTDTQYF
TRBV6-5	TRBJ2-1	.	TGTGCCAGCAGTTGGGCTCTGAATGGCAATGAGCAGTTCTTC	CASSWALNGNEQFF
TRBV23-1	TRBJ2-7	TRBD2	TGCGCCAGCAGTCACATACTAGCGGGAGGTCACGAGCAGTACTTC	CASSHILAGGHEQYF